One and the same sample provided the 20 T cell receptor beta chains below, sequenced in a study of chemoradiotherapy in HPV16-positive cancers. The repertoire was sequenced with immunoSEQ multiplex PCR; TCRdb's copy has only in-frame clones and lacks some. The sample has about 21,000 clones; 70% to 90% are singletons. This specimen was blood, taken from a patient who underwent chemoradiotherapy. The receptors come from a human donor with HPV-associated anogenital cancer.

This clone was seen just once. The chain employs TRBV11-2 and TRBJ2-3, with unresolved D. The CDR3 totals 12 residues. V gave up 6 bases and J gave up 3 bases, with 7 bases separating them. The V gene's germline CDR1 is SGHAT and CDR2 FQNNGV. CDR3 nucleotide sequence: TGTGCCAGCAGTCAATGGACAGATACGCAGTATTTT. Translation gives CASSQWTDTQYF.

CDR3 in amino acids: CASSPRTDYEQYF. CDR3 nucleotides: TGTGCCAGCAGCCCGCGGACCGATTACGAGCAGTACTTC. This rearrangement joins TRBV13 to TRBJ2-7; D remains unclear. Germline V lookup: CDR1 PRHDT, CDR2 FYEKMQ (reference sequence). The CDR3 covers 13 residues. Deletions cut 5 bases from V and 4 bases from J, with 12 bases between.

This clone was detected only a few times. The V call is TRBV19, the J call TRBJ2-2; TRBD1 agrees at 11 bases. CDR1 and CDR2 (germline): LNHDA, SQIVND (reference sequence). V trimming: 4 bases; J trimming: 3 bases; junction bases outside the gene matches: 4. The CDR3 contains 16 residues. DNA for the CDR3: TGTGCCAGTAGTAGGGGACAGGGGGGATACACCGGGGAGCTGTTTTTT. Encoded protein: CASSRGQGGYTGELFF. Filled out from reference TRBV19 and TRBJ2-2, the complete variable domain reads DGGITQSPKYLFRKEGQNVTLSCEQNLNHDAMYWYRQDPGQGLRLIYYSQIVNDFQKGDIAEGYSVSREKKESFPLTVTSAQKNPTAFYLCASSRGQGGYTGELFFGEGSRLTVL.

This chain joins TRBV13 and TRBJ2-1, with TRBD2 matching over 10 bases. The germline V gene has CDR1 PRHDT and CDR2 FYEKMQ (reference sequence). J gave up 7 bases and V 4 bases, and 10 bases lay outside the gene matches. The CDR3 consists of 16 residues. The CDR3 loop reads CASSSLAGQGVNEQFF. The CDR3 nucleotides read TGTGCCAGCAGCTCACTAGCGGGACAAGGGGTAAATGAGCAGTTCTTC.

J is TRBJ1-3 and V is TRBV6-5, with D uncertain. The germline V gene has CDR1 MNHEY and CDR2 SVGAGI. V gave up 4 bases and J gave up 1 base, with 5 bases separating them. The CDR3 spans 13 residues. The CDR3 loop is CASSSASGNTIYF. In DNA, the CDR3 is TGTGCCAGCAGTTCAGCATCTGGAAACACCATATATTTT.

V gene TRBV30 combines with J gene TRBJ2-7; D call uncertain. Trimming took 4 bases from V and 6 from J, leaving 16 bases between them. Germline assignment: CDR1 GTSNPN and CDR2 SVGIG (reference sequence). The CDR3 extends over 13 amino acids. CDR3 sequence reads: CAWTKALGREQYF. CDR3 coding DNA: TGTGCCTGGACTAAAGCTCTTGGGCGCGAGCAGTACTTC.

This chain links TRBV4-3 with TRBJ2-1; unclear D gene. Per the germline V gene, CDR1 is LGHNA and CDR2 is YSLEER. Trimming left V 5 bases short and J 0 bases short, with 11 bases between. The CDR3 loop spans 15 amino acids. The DNA of the CDR3 is TGCGCCAGCAGCGCGGCCTTCAGCTCCTACAATGAGCAGTTCTTC. It specifies CASSAAFSSYNEQFF.

This rearrangement joins TRBV6-5 to TRBJ2-1; D remains unclear. CDR1 is MNHEY, CDR2 SVGAGI, per germline. Trimming took off 7 bases at V and 4 bases at J, with 11 bases between the two ends. CDR3 length equals 13 residues. The CDR3 loop is CASTSREYNEQFF. The CDR3 bases are TGTGCCAGCACCTCTCGAGAGTACAATGAGCAGTTCTTC.

The rearrangement links TRBV13 to TRBJ2-5, with D perhaps being TRBD1 or TRBD2 (6 bases each). Germline V CDR1 and CDR2: PRHDT, FYEKMQ (reference sequence). Trimming shortened V by 5 bases and J by 1 base, and 17 bases separated the two germline ends. The CDR3 loop spans 16 amino acids. The CDR3 sequence: CASSLRGGGGQETQYF. CDR3 DNA: TGTGCCAGCAGCCTCAGGGGAGGAGGAGGCCAAGAGACCCAGTACTTC.

The chain links TRBV5-6 to TRBJ1-1; possible D gene TRBD1, 5 bases. Germline V gives CDR1 SGHDT, CDR2 YYEEEE. V was trimmed by 0 bases and J by 0 bases, leaving 15 bases between them. CDR3 size: 17 residues. The CDR3 is CASSLAEGLLMNTEAFF. DNA of the CDR3: TGTGCCAGCAGCTTGGCAGAGGGACTCCTCATGAACACTGAAGCTTTCTTT. Variable domain in full (rest from reference TRBV5-6 and TRBJ1-1): DAGVTQSPTHLIKTRGQQVTLRCSPKSGHDTVSWYQQALGQGPQFIFQYYEEEERQRGNFPDRFSGHQFPNYSSELNVNALLLGDSALYLCASSLAEGLLMNTEAFFGQGTRLTVV.

Of note for this clone: At the DNA level, this CDR3 is encoded by other sequences in the same sample as well. V is TRBV5-1 and J is TRBJ1-1; D remains ambiguous. This CDR3 is built from 12 residues. Germline CDR1 SGHRS, CDR2 YFSETQ. Trimming cost V 0 bases and J 5 bases, with 5 bases left between them. CDR3 region: CASSLGWTEAFF. CDR3 DNA: TGCGCCAGCAGCTTGGGCTGGACTGAAGCTTTCTTT.

DNA of the CDR3: TGCGCCAGCAGCTTCCTTGGACAGGGCTCTTTCTCCTACGAGCAGTACTTC. Encoded protein: CASSFLGQGSFSYEQYF. The rearrangement uses TRBV5-1 and TRBJ2-7, with 8 bases aligning to TRBD1. Germline V CDR1 and CDR2: SGHRS, YFSETQ. Germline trimming cut 2 bases from V and 0 bases from J; bases unmatched to any gene: 10. The CDR3 contains 17 residues.

This chain connects TRBV7-8 to TRBJ2-1; 7 bases agree with TRBD2. The CDR3 totals 17 residues. CDR1 and CDR2 from the germline V gene are SGHVS and FQNEAQ. J lost 6 bases, V lost 0 bases, and 11 bases had no gene match. The CDR3 spells CASSLAGRAGSRNEQFF. The CDR3 nucleotides are TGTGCCAGCAGCTTAGCGGGCCGAGCGGGGTCTCGCAATGAGCAGTTCTTC.

The CDR3 DNA is TGCGCCAGCAGCCCTCCTCCCCCTTCGGAAGAGCAGTACTTC. It yields the protein CASSPPPPSEEQYF. This chain connects TRBV4-1 to TRBJ2-7, with D unresolved. V lost 4 bases and J 7 bases, leaving 17 bases between the germline ends. The CDR3 spans 14 residues. The germline gives CDR1 MGHRA, CDR2 YSYEKL.

This clone was detected a few times. The J gene is TRBJ1-3, the V gene TRBV4-3; 8 nucleotides agree with TRBD1. Trimming cost V 1 base and J 0 bases; bases outside gene matches: 5. Germline V gene data show CDR1 as LGHNA and CDR2 as YSLEER. The CDR3 covers 17 residues. The CDR3 loop reads CASSQAGTGNSGNTIYF. The CDR3, as DNA: TGCGCCAGCAGCCAAGCCGGGACAGGCAACTCTGGAAACACCATATATTTT.

This rearrangement joins TRBV19 to TRBJ1-5; 8 bases are a match to TRBD1. The V gene's germline CDR1 is LNHDA and CDR2 SQIVND (reference sequence). There are 13 residues in the CDR3. Trimming removed 5 bases from V and 4 bases from J; junction bases left unmatched: 1. The CDR3 protein is CASSRQGNQPQHF. CDR3 nucleotide sequence: TGTGCCAGTAGTCGACAGGGGAATCAGCCCCAGCATTTT.

This chain links TRBV29-1 with TRBJ2-7; tentative D call: TRBD1 (6 bases). Germline values: CDR1 SQVTM, CDR2 ANQGSEA. The V end was cut by 3 bases, the J end by 6 bases, with 18 bases between. This CDR3 comprises 14 residues. CDR3 nucleotide sequence: TGCAGCGTTGATGGACCGCAGGGGTCGGGCGAGCAGTACTTC. This encodes CSVDGPQGSGEQYF.

V gene TRBV11-3 combines with J gene TRBJ2-1; TRBD2 matches 14 bases. The germline gives CDR1 SGHNT, CDR2 YENEEA. The CDR3 extends over 19 amino acids. Germline trimming cut 0 bases from V and 7 bases from J; bases unmatched to any gene: 11. The CDR3 DNA reads TGTGCCAGCAGCTTAGATTCCCGACTAGCGGGAGGGTCCGGGAATGAGCAGTTCTTC. Its protein product is CASSLDSRLAGGSGNEQFF.

This clone was seen a few times. The gene calls are TRBV9 and TRBJ2-7, with TRBD1 as a possible D gene (5 bases). This CDR3 is 14 amino acids long. V lost 3 bases and J lost 0, with 10 bases in between. Germline lookup yields CDR1 SGDLS and CDR2 YYNGEE. The CDR3 sequence: CASSGGGSSYEQYF. As DNA, the CDR3 is TGTGCCAGCAGCGGGGGCGGCAGCTCCTACGAGCAGTACTTC.

The rearrangement joins TRBV25-1 to TRBJ2-1; D remains unclear. Deletions cut 4 bases from V and 8 bases from J, with 18 bases between. Germline CDR1 is MGHDK and CDR2 is SYGVNS. The CDR3 is 15 residues long. Here the CDR3 reads CASSAPLDLMDEQFF. CDR3 coding DNA: TGTGCCAGCAGTGCTCCCTTGGACCTGATGGATGAGCAGTTCTTC.